This is a list of T cell receptor beta chains from one sample in a study of blood T cell repertoires in COVID-19. Profiled with immunoSEQ multiplex PCR; TCRdb holds only in-frame clones, not every one. The sample lists about 82,000 clones, approximately 74% occurring once. The sample was peripheral blood. The origin of the receptors is a human donor with acute or convalescent COVID-19. The donor label of this sample is uncertain. Each CDR3 is given with its conserved first and last residue. Fields, in order: V gene, clone size, J gene, CDR3 length, D gene, CDR3 DNA, CDR3 protein. The D gene is left open where the match is weak. Expanded clones get a size class; other rows say once, few or many, or leave the size out.

>TRBV6-5|once|TRBJ1-4|15|TRBD1
TGTGCCAGCAGTAATGAGGACAGGGCTAATGAAAAACTGTTTTTT
CASSNEDRANEKLFF
>TRBV9|few|TRBJ1-6|14|TRBD1
TGTGCCAGCAGCTTTGGACAGGGAAATTCACCCCTCCACTTT
CASSFGQGNSPLHF
>TRBV20-1|.|TRBJ2-5|11|TRBD2
TGCAGTGCCCTAGCGGGAGGGGGTGAGGACTTC
CSALAGGGEDF
>TRBV6-1|.|TRBJ1-5|14|.
TGTGCCAGCAGTGAGGGGACACCGTATCAGCCCCAGCATTTT
CASSEGTPYQPQHF
>TRBV19|.|TRBJ1-2|15|TRBD1
TGTGCCAGTAGTATAGATCGACAGGGGGCCTATGGCTACACCTTC
CASSIDRQGAYGYTF
>TRBV11-2|.|TRBJ2-3|18|TRBD1
TGTGCCAGCAGCTTGCCTCTGACAGGGCTTGATAGCACAGATACGCAGTATTTT
CASSLPLTGLDSTDTQYF
>TRBV5-6|.|TRBJ1-2|14|.
TGTGCCAGCAGCTTGGGGGTACAGGGATATGGCTACACCTTC
CASSLGVQGYGYTF
>TRBV28|.|TRBJ1-5|13|.
TGTGCCAGCAGTTTAGGGGGGGATCAGCCCCAGCATTTT
CASSLGGDQPQHF
>TRBV2|.|TRBJ2-4|12|TRBD2
TGTGCCACCGGGGGGGCCAAAAACATTCAGTACTTC
CATGGAKNIQYF
>TRBV4-2|few|TRBJ1-2|14|.
TGTGCCAGCAGCCAAGATAGGACTTCCTATGGCTACACCTTC
CASSQDRTSYGYTF
>TRBV11-3|.|TRBJ2-3|13|TRBD1
TGTGCCAGCAGCCCGGGACAGGACTTTACGCAGTATTTT
CASSPGQDFTQYF
>TRBV24-1|.|TRBJ2-2|16|TRBD1
TGTGCCACCAGTGATTTCTCACAGGGGGCTACCGGGGAGCTGTTTTTT
CATSDFSQGATGELFF
>TRBV2|.|TRBJ2-3|17|TRBD2
TGTGCCAGCAGTCTATCGGGACTAGCGGGAGGGTCGTATACGCAGTATTTT
CASSLSGLAGGSYTQYF
>TRBV7-9|.|TRBJ1-2|15|TRBD1
TGTGCCAGCAGCCCCGGGACAGAAACTAACTATGGCTACACCTTC
CASSPGTETNYGYTF
>TRBV5-1|.|TRBJ1-1|16|.
TGCGCCAGCAGCTTGTATTTGGGGCAGGTCCACACTGAAGCTTTCTTT
CASSLYLGQVHTEAFF
>TRBV7-8|.|TRBJ2-7|14|TRBD2
TGTGCCAGCAGCTCGGGACTAGCGGGAAACGAGCAGTACTTC
CASSSGLAGNEQYF
>TRBV5-7|.|TRBJ2-1|18|TRBD2
TGTGCCAGCAGCTTGTGTCTAGCGGGGGGAAAATACTACAATGAGCAGTTCTTC
CASSLCLAGGKYYNEQFF
>TRBV28|.|TRBJ1-2|14|.
TGTGCCAGCACCCAAGGGGCCAACGCGTATGGCTACACCTTC
CASTQGANAYGYTF
>TRBV5-1|.|TRBJ2-5|14|.
TGCGCCAGCAGCCCTCAAGCGGACCAAGAGACCCAGTACTTC
CASSPQADQETQYF
>TRBV6-2/TRBV6-3|once|TRBJ2-1|14|.
TGTGCCAGCAGTTACCACCGGAAAGGGGCCGAGCAGTTCTTC
CASSYHRKGAEQFF
>TRBV7-2|few|TRBJ2-3|17|TRBD2
TGTGCCAGCAGCCCTGTGGTGGGGGGGTGGGCCACAGATACGCAGTATTTT
CASSPVVGGWATDTQYF
>TRBV5-1|medium-sized|TRBJ1-1|15|TRBD1
TGCGCCAGCAGCCCCCAGACTACAGGGGGCACTGAAGCTTTCTTT
CASSPQTTGGTEAFF
>TRBV7-2|.|TRBJ1-2|15|TRBD1
TGTGCCAGCAGCTCACAGACGGGACAGAACTATGGCTACACCTTC
CASSSQTGQNYGYTF
>TRBV5-1|once|TRBJ2-1|15|TRBD2
TGCGCCAGTGCGGCGGCTAGCGGGAGTCTCAATGAGCAGTTCTTC
CASAAASGSLNEQFF
>TRBV19|.|TRBJ2-2|17|TRBD2
TGTGCCAGTAGTATACAGGGTAGCGGGGCGGACACCGGGGAGCTGTTTTTT
CASSIQGSGADTGELFF
>TRBV28|.|TRBJ2-1|15|.
TGTGCCAGCCGAAAGGGCGGGGCTCTTCACAATGAGCAGTTCTTC
CASRKGGALHNEQFF
>TRBV6-1|.|TRBJ1-1|13|.
TGTGCCAGCAGTGAAAGAATGGCCACTGAAGCTTTCTTT
CASSERMATEAFF
>TRBV4-1|few|TRBJ1-3|19|TRBD1
TGCGCCAGCAGCCACCCATTCCGGGACAGGCGAATCGGTGGAAACACCATATATTTT
CASSHPFRDRRIGGNTIYF
>TRBV6-2/TRBV6-3|.|TRBJ2-1|17|TRBD1
TGTGCCAGCAGTTACCCCCCGGGACAGGGGACATACAATGAGCAGTTCTTC
CASSYPPGQGTYNEQFF
>TRBV7-8|.|TRBJ1-5|18|TRBD1
TGTGCCAGCAGCACGAACGACAGGGGCCAGCGTAGCAATCAGCCCCAGCATTTT
CASSTNDRGQRSNQPQHF